This TCR beta chain was recorded in a study of T cell responses to AZD1222 COVID-19 vaccine (dated by TCRdb to the early 2020s). Background for the entire study: AZD1222 recipients whose second dose came at about 4 weeks and those whose second dose came at about 12 weeks were combined into one group, since spike-specific TCR depth and breadth did not differ between the two schedules. A total of 240 or so trial participants underwent TCR sequencing, of whom 200 to 220 had received two doses of AZD1222 and roughly 26 had received two doses of the MenACWY control vaccine. Enrollment into the trials was organized by age into subgroups of 18-55, 56-69 and 70-plus years, and those subgroups contained approximately 160, 26 and 62 TCR-sequenced participants, respectively.

Explained via the paper, the time point label denotes: baseline before first vaccination. Vaccinee samples came from UK trials COV001 and COV002, including a single-blind randomized controlled phase 2/3 trial of AZD1222 (ChAdOx1 nCoV-19) in healthy adults. Trial participant PBMC samples were collected at day 0 and day 28 after the second dose for TCRbeta chain sequencing. Paper-wide results and their limitations: After two AZD1222 doses, both the breadth and the depth of spike-specific TCRs were significantly higher than at day 0 and than in MenACWY recipients. The whole spike protein was spanned by vaccine-associated CD4 TCRs, and dominant responses were seen in regions 160-218 and 743-854. Conclusions about previously exposed vaccinees are limited, since just a handful of AZD1222 recipients were seropositive for SARS-CoV-2 at baseline. Epitopes outside the regions mutated in the B.1.351 and B.1.1.7 variants were reportedly recognized by nearly half of the unique spike-specific TCRs. Because no samples from the day 14 peak response were available, repertoires could be characterized only after the peak T cell response. In the small 56-69-year group, the increase in depth fell short of significance, most likely because of low power. Participants were mostly white British and included more females than males, and it was suggested by the authors that clonal diversity may have been underestimated.

The CDR3 regions of human TCRbeta chains were analyzed by immunosequencing. The authors' pipeline ran thus. TCRs in the repertoires were matched against a reference library of SARS-CoV-2-specific TCRs that had been generated with the MIRA antigen-specificity platform. Breadth was defined as the fraction of unique TCRs that were SARS-CoV-2-associated. Depth was defined as the fraction of total T cells that were SARS-CoV-2-associated. Each spike-specific TCR was assigned to its reactive spike region and to a CD4 or CD8 class using the MIRA data. Log10-transformed breadth and depth values were compared by one-way ANOVA with Sidak's multiple comparisons tests. Entries here come from immuneACCESS through TCRdb and include only in-frame sequences with V and J called. Some clones fail to appear in such tables; in the studies checked, an unresolved V gene covers under half of the shortfall, and the cause of the remainder is unknown. The DNA gave D and trimming, while V, J and clone size come from that table. The sample has around 52,000 clones on record, about 86% of them singletons. Approximately 15% of the sample rests with the top ten.

Note on this clone: This clone's antigen is unknown. No per-base quality is available; no much larger clone lies one base away.

CDR1 is given as MNHEY and CDR2 as SMNVEV, both from the germline V gene (reference sequence). V was cut back by 6 bases and J by 0 bases, leaving a gap of 14 bases between them. The CDR3 starts with the cysteine, ends with the phenylalanine, and has 15 residues. Only the CDR3 portion is preserved as DNA: 45 bases, with reading frame beginning at the first base. The chain is encoded by TRBV27 joined to TRBJ1-1; the D gene is perhaps TRBD1, on 5 matching bases. The specimen was peripheral blood, collected on day 0 of AZD1222 vaccination. The TCR comes from an adult in good health. DNA sequence: TGTGCCAGCAGCATGGGACGCTTCATGAACACTGAAGCTTTCTTT. Its amino acids are CASSMGRFMNTEAFF.